Listed here are 21 T cell receptor beta chains from one sample, sequenced in a study of cytomegalovirus exposure and HLA in healthy donors. The PCR contained 60 Vbeta and 13 Jbeta primers. Profiling relied on immunoSEQ multiplex PCR, and the TCRdb table lists in-frame clones only, not all of them. The table has roughly 110,000 clones, just over 70% seen once. The sequencing input was PBMCs. These receptors originate from a boy aged 5-17 years in good health and CMV-seronegative.

V usage is TRBV28 and J usage is TRBJ2-4; TRBD1 matches 9 bases. Germline CDR1 and CDR2: MDHEN and SYDVKM. The CDR3 spans 15 residues. With V trimmed by 9 bases and J by 4 bases, 10 bases remained unmatched. DNA of the CDR3: TGTGCCAGGGTTACCACTGGACAGGGGAAAAACATTCAGTACTTC. Protein product: CARVTTGQGKNIQYF.

This clone was counted once. The V gene is TRBV5-6, the J gene TRBJ1-5; unclear D gene. V dropped 2 bases and J dropped 6 bases, with 12 bases sitting between them. Germline V gene lookup returns CDR1 SGHDT and CDR2 YYEEEE. The CDR3 covers 14 residues. CDR3 amino acids: CASSFHQSGQPQHF. In DNA form, the CDR3 reads TGTGCCAGCAGCTTTCACCAGTCAGGTCAGCCCCAGCATTTT.

This chain connects TRBV2 to TRBJ2-1, with 11 bases aligning to TRBD1. The V gene's germline CDR1 is SNHLY and CDR2 FYNNEI. The CDR3 runs to 16 residues. V was clipped by 8 bases and J by 7 bases; unmatched bases: 13. The CDR3 sequence: CASGGQGATYENEQFF. CDR3 coding DNA: TGTGCCAGCGGAGGACAGGGGGCTACATACGAGAATGAGCAGTTCTTC.

This chain links TRBV9 with TRBJ2-3, with D perhaps TRBD1 (7 bases). The ends were cut back, 0 bases at V and 6 bases at J, with 11 bases in the middle. The CDR3 has 14 residues. Looked up from germline, CDR1 is SGDLS and CDR2 is YYNGEE. The CDR3, as DNA: TGTGCCAGCAGCGTAGACAGGGGAGGCGATACGCAGTATTTT. Translating gives CASSVDRGGDTQYF.

V and J are TRBV21-1 and TRBJ1-5; TRBD1, the table's D call, was not compared with the DNA. TRBV21-1 is a pseudogene locus. The CDR3 consists of 14 residues. CDR3 sequence (DNA): TGTGCCAGCAGCTTACAACAGGGGAATCAGCCCCAGCATTTT. Amino acids: CASSLQQGNQPQHF.

This clone was found a few times. The missing conserved phenylalanine or tryptophan at the end of this CDR3 makes a read error likely. The J gene is TRBJ2-6, the V gene TRBV2; D unclear. Per germline, CDR1 SNHLY and CDR2 FYNNEI. The V end was cut by 7 bases, the J end by 0 bases, with 10 bases between. The CDR3 contains 15 residues. This CDR3 is CASILRYSGANVLTV. The CDR3 DNA follows: TGTGCCAGCATATTAAGGTACTCTGGGGCCAACGTCCTGACTGTC.

The chain couples TRBV27 to TRBJ1-5, with a tentative D call TRBD1 (6 bases). The CDR3 length is 14 residues. Germline lookup yields CDR1 MNHEY and CDR2 SMNVEV (reference sequence). Trimming took off 2 bases at V and 3 bases at J, with 8 bases between the two ends. CDR3 in amino acids: CASSLRGANQPQHF. The CDR3 DNA reads TGTGCCAGCAGTTTACGGGGGGCCAATCAGCCCCAGCATTTT.

The rearrangement uses TRBV5-4 and TRBJ1-2, with 9 bases that match TRBD1. The junction had 8 bases not matched to a gene; V was cut back by 4 bases and J by 7 bases. This CDR3 contains 14 residues. The germline CDR1 and CDR2 sequences are SGHNT and YYREEE (reference sequence). DNA of the CDR3: TGTGCCAGCAGCGCAATACAGGGGGCAAGTGGCTACACCTTC. Its translation is CASSAIQGASGYTF.

V and J are TRBV27 and TRBJ1-6; 7 bases are a match to TRBD1. The germline V gene has CDR1 MNHEY and CDR2 SMNVEV (reference sequence). The trim removed 6 bases at V and 3 bases at J, leaving 5 bases unmatched. The CDR3 runs to 15 residues. CDR3 residues: CASRYGTDYNSPLHF. The DNA of the CDR3 is TGTGCCAGCAGGTATGGGACAGACTATAATTCACCCCTCCACTTT.

The V call is TRBV30, the J call TRBJ1-1; D remains ambiguous. Germline lookup yields CDR1 GTSNPN and CDR2 SVGIG (reference sequence). V shed 2 bases and J shed 0 bases, with 10 bases lying between them. The CDR3 totals 14 residues. CDR3 nucleotide sequence: TGTGCCTGGAGTCCCTCGAGGCTGAACACTGAAGCTTTCTTT. Its translation is CAWSPSRLNTEAFF.

This rearrangement joins TRBV6-5 to TRBJ1-5, with D possibly being TRBD1 (5 bases). CDR3 size: 15 residues. Per the germline V gene, CDR1 is MNHEY and CDR2 is SVGAGI. V lost 3 bases, J lost 1 base, and 10 bases lay in between. This CDR3 reads CASSYLRGSNQPQHF. The CDR3 region has the DNA TGTGCCAGCAGTTATTTGCGGGGGAGCAATCAGCCCCAGCATTTT.

V gene TRBV2 combines with J gene TRBJ2-1, with 11 nucleotides matching TRBD2. CDR1 and CDR2 from the germline V gene are SNHLY and FYNNEI. The CDR3 extends over 14 amino acids. The junction had 0 bases not matched to a gene; V was cut back by 5 bases and J by 3 bases. The CDR3 DNA is TGTGCCAGCAGTCTAGCGGGAGGCTACAATGAGCAGTTCTTC. Its protein is CASSLAGGYNEQFF.

CDR3 in DNA: TGTGCCGGAGACAGACACACCTCCGAGCAGTACTTC. Protein sequence: CAGDRHTSEQYF. The genes are TRBV30 and TRBJ2-7; D may be TRBD1 (5 bases). CDR3 length: 12 amino acids. V dropped 8 bases and J dropped 6 bases, with 17 bases sitting between them. Germline CDR1 reads GTSNPN; CDR2 reads SVGIG (reference sequence).

The sample holds one count of this clone. This chain uses TRBV6-5 with TRBJ1-1; the D is unclear. The V end was cut by 0 bases, the J end by 0 bases, with 8 bases between. CDR1 is MNHEY and CDR2 is SVGAGI in the germline V gene. This CDR3 comprises 15 residues. DNA of the CDR3: TGTGCCAGCAGTTACTCGCGGAGGGTGAACACTGAAGCTTTCTTT. This sequence encodes CASSYSRRVNTEAFF.

The V and J genes are TRBV7-9 and TRBJ1-1, with D tentatively TRBD1 (6 bases). Germline V gene data show CDR1 as SEHNR and CDR2 as FQNEAQ (reference sequence). V was shortened by 5 bases and J by 2 bases, with 18 bases between the two germline ends. This CDR3 region has 16 residues. This chain's CDR3 is CASSPRTGWGNTEAFF. The DNA of the CDR3 is TGTGCCAGCAGCCCTAGAACAGGGTGGGGAAACACTGAAGCTTTCTTT.

The chain carries TRBV5-4 and TRBJ2-6, with D possibly TRBD1 on 6 matching bases. CDR1 and CDR2 (germline): SGHNT, YYREEE (reference sequence). Trimming removed 7 bases from V and 0 bases from J, with 17 bases in between. The CDR3 loop spans 17 amino acids. CDR3 region: CASSKGGDSSGANVLTF. DNA of the CDR3: TGTGCCAGCTCGAAAGGGGGAGACAGCTCTGGGGCCAACGTCCTGACTTTC.

This sequence joins TRBV7-2 and TRBJ2-7; no definite D call. Germline assignment: CDR1 SGHTA and CDR2 FQGNSA. CDR3 size: 11 residues. V lost 2 bases and J 3 bases, leaving 2 bases between the germline ends. The CDR3 reads CASSLYYEQYF. The CDR3 DNA follows: TGTGCCAGCAGCTTATACTACGAGCAGTACTTC.

V usage is TRBV4-1 and J usage is TRBJ2-7; D may be TRBD1 (6 bases). Germline V lookup: CDR1 MGHRA, CDR2 YSYEKL. The CDR3 runs to 15 residues. Trimming left V 3 bases short and J 3 bases short, with 15 bases between. The CDR3 DNA sequence: TGCGCCAGCAGCCATTTTACGGGGACAATCTACGAGCAGTACTTC. It encodes CASSHFTGTIYEQYF.

This chain uses TRBV9 with TRBJ2-2; no reliable D call. The V and J ends lost 3 bases and 8 bases respectively, with 11 bases between them. CDR3 length equals 13 residues. Germline V gives CDR1 SGDLS, CDR2 YYNGEE. CDR3 sequence (DNA): TGTGCCAGCAGCGGACCTAGTAAGGGGGAGCTGTTTTTT. This codes for CASSGPSKGELFF.

This clone appeared a few times. The chain's CDR3 is CASSSPWGGLSSYNEQFF. In DNA, the CDR3 is TGTGCCAGCAGCTCGCCGTGGGGGGGACTGAGCTCCTACAATGAGCAGTTCTTC. The chain employs TRBV5-6 and TRBJ2-1; 7 positions match TRBD2. Germline V gene lookup returns CDR1 SGHDT and CDR2 YYEEEE. The CDR3 extends over 18 amino acids. The V and J ends lost 3 bases and 0 bases, in that order; junction bases with no gene match: 12.

The sample holds a few counts of this clone. This rearrangement joins TRBV5-6 to TRBJ2-1, with D unclear. The CDR3 runs to 13 residues. CDR1 is SGHDT and CDR2 is YYEEEE in the germline V gene. V lost 0 bases and J lost 4, with 5 bases in between. CDR3 in DNA: TGTGCCAGCAGCTTGGGTCCTTACAATGAGCAGTTCTTC. Translating it yields CASSLGPYNEQFF.